The present TCR beta chain was sequenced within a study of blood T cell repertoires in COVID-19. As processed by the authors: The authors estimated nucleated cell counts from reference gene primer amplification. TCRdb's table, derived via immunoSEQ multiplex PCR, lists solely in-frame clones and lacks some. Clone size and V and J calls were adopted from that table, with D and trimming inferred from the DNA. The table includes about 110,000 clones, roughly 82% detected once. In germline, CDR1 is LNHDA, CDR2 SQIVND (reference sequence). V lost 3 bases and J lost 4; bases outside the gene matches: 2. The CDR3 totals 13 residues.

The V gene is TRBV19, the J gene TRBJ1-2; 7 bases agree with TRBD1. The sequence was obtained from a woman aged 40 to 55 with acute or convalescent COVID-19. Sequences were obtained from peripheral blood. The CDR3 sequence: CASSMGQFYGYTF. DNA of the CDR3: TGTGCCAGTAGTATGGGACAGTTCTATGGCTACACCTTC. Supplemented by reference TRBV19 and TRBJ1-2, the full variable domain reads DGGITQSPKYLFRKEGQNVTLSCEQNLNHDAMYWYRQDPGQGLRLIYYSQIVNDFQKGDIAEGYSVSREKKESFPLTVTSAQKNPTAFYLCASSMGQFYGYTFGSGTRLTVV.